This T cell receptor (beta chain) was identified in a study of CD8+ T cells in alopecia areata. Overall study findings and caveats: Mice showed clearer TCR sharing than patients did, a gap that was possibly HLA-related. Clonality was higher in lesional than normal scalp, especially in alopecia totalis/universalis.

Points on this clone: What it binds is not known.

Germline CDR1 is MNHEY and CDR2 is SVGAGI. The V and J ends lost 5 bases and 4 bases, in that order; junction bases with no gene match: 10. The CDR3 is 15 residues long. Once RNA had been extracted, it was reverse transcribed into cDNA to act as the sequencing template. The protocol was immunoSEQ multiplex PCR, while the TCRdb copy is restricted to in-frame clones and leaves out a portion. This sample has 95,000 to 110,000 clones, with 45% to 60% found just once. The specimen sequenced was CD4+ T cells sorted from blood. The receptor was isolated from a human donor in good health. The chain links TRBV6-5 to TRBJ1-1, with 7 bases fitting TRBD1. The CDR3 bases are TGTGCCAGCAGTACCCCGACAGGGTCGGGCACTGAAGCTTTCTTT. Translated: CASSTPTGSGTEAFF.